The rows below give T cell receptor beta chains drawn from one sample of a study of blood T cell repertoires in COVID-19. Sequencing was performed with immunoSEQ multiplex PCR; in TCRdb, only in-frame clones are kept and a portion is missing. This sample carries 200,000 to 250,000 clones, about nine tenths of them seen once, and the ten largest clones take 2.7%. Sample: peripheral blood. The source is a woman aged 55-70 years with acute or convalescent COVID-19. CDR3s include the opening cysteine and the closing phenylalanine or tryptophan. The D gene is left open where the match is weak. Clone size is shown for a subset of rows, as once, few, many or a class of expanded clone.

DNA: TGCGCCAGCAGCCAAGGAAGGACAGGGACTAACTATGGCTACACCTTC
CDR3: CASSQGRTGTNYGYTF
D: TRBD1
J: TRBJ1-2
size: once
V: TRBV4-1

DNA: TGTGCCAGCAGGCTCCGCTTGGGGGGAGAGACTGAAGCTTTCTTT
CDR3: CASRLRLGGETEAFF
D: -
J: TRBJ1-1
size: -
V: TRBV6-5

DNA: TGCGCCAGCAGCTCTACAGGGACCTCTGGAAACACCATATATTTT
CDR3: CASSSTGTSGNTIYF
D: -
J: TRBJ1-3
size: -
V: TRBV5-1

DNA: TGTGCCAGCAGCTTGGCCAGGGGATACCAGCCCCAGCATTTT
CDR3: CASSLARGYQPQHF
D: -
J: TRBJ1-5
size: few
V: TRBV5-6

DNA: TGTGCCAGCAGCGCTTCCGGGGGGAACACTGAAGCTTTCTTT
CDR3: CASSASGGNTEAFF
D: -
J: TRBJ1-1
size: few
V: TRBV2

DNA: TGCAGTGCTAGTCCTGACACCGGGGAGCTGTTTTTT
CDR3: CSASPDTGELFF
D: -
J: TRBJ2-2
size: -
V: TRBV20-1

DNA: TGTGCCAGCAGTGAAATGTCCCGGGGGGGCATAGATACGCAGTATTTT
CDR3: CASSEMSRGGIDTQYF
D: TRBD2
J: TRBJ2-3
size: few
V: TRBV6-1

DNA: TGTGCCAGCAGTTTTTCCGCGAGATCGCTCGACTCCTACGAGCAGTACTTC
CDR3: CASSFSARSLDSYEQYF
D: -
J: TRBJ2-7
size: -
V: TRBV28

DNA: TGTGCCAGCAGGCGACAGGGGACCCCTTACAATGAGCAGTTCTTC
CDR3: CASRRQGTPYNEQFF
D: TRBD1
J: TRBJ2-1
size: -
V: TRBV6-5

DNA: TGTGCCAGCAGTCCGACCCCACAGGGACAGGGAGGCTACACCTTC
CDR3: CASSPTPQGQGGYTF
D: TRBD1
J: TRBJ1-2
size: -
V: TRBV27

DNA: TGTGCCAGCAGCTTAGCCCCGGGACAGGGGGATCATACGCAGTATTTT
CDR3: CASSLAPGQGDHTQYF
D: TRBD1
J: TRBJ2-3
size: -
V: TRBV11-2

DNA: TGCGCCAGCAGCTTCGACCCAGGGCATAGCAATCAGCCCCAGCATTTT
CDR3: CASSFDPGHSNQPQHF
D: -
J: TRBJ1-5
size: -
V: TRBV5-1

DNA: TGTGCCAGCAGCGTAGGACTAGCGGGAGCCCCAGGTACCGGGGAGCTGTTTTTT
CDR3: CASSVGLAGAPGTGELFF
D: TRBD2
J: TRBJ2-2
size: -
V: TRBV9

DNA: TGTGCCAGCAGTTACGGGCAGGGGGCCCCCTACGAGCAGTACTTC
CDR3: CASSYGQGAPYEQYF
D: TRBD1
J: TRBJ2-7
size: -
V: TRBV6-6

DNA: TGTGCCAGCTCGCAACAGGGCCTTAACTATGGCTACACCTTC
CDR3: CASSQQGLNYGYTF
D: -
J: TRBJ1-2
size: -
V: TRBV18

DNA: TGTGCCAGCAGTCTCCCCGGGGGGAGCACAGATACGCAGTATTTT
CDR3: CASSLPGGSTDTQYF
D: TRBD2
J: TRBJ2-3
size: -
V: TRBV6-2/TRBV6-3

DNA: TGCGCCAGCACCCCGGGACTGCACAGGGATACGCAGTATTTT
CDR3: CASTPGLHRDTQYF
D: -
J: TRBJ2-3
size: once
V: TRBV5-1

DNA: TGTGCCAGCAGCTTAGGTGACAGGAACACTGAAGCTTTCTTT
CDR3: CASSLGDRNTEAFF
D: -
J: TRBJ1-1
size: -
V: TRBV7-9

DNA: TGTGCCAGCAGCAAAGAAGATGGCTGGTTTCGGGGTCAGGTGGTTTCGCTATGCTATGGCTACACCTTC
CDR3: CASSKEDGWFRGQVVSLCYGYTF
D: -
J: TRBJ1-2
size: -
V: TRBV21-1

DNA: TGTGCCAGCAGCCGGGATGCTGGGGCCAACGTCCTGACTTTC
CDR3: CASSRDAGANVLTF
D: -
J: TRBJ2-6
size: -
V: TRBV11-2

DNA: TGCGCCAGCAGCTTGGCCCAGCTAGGCGGCTACACCTTC
CDR3: CASSLAQLGGYTF
D: -
J: TRBJ1-2
size: -
V: TRBV5-1

DNA: TGTGCCAGCAGCCAAGGGTCAGGTGCCTACAATGAGCAGTTCTTC
CDR3: CASSQGSGAYNEQFF
D: -
J: TRBJ2-1
size: -
V: TRBV4-2

DNA: TGTGCCAGCAGGAGGGACTCTGCAACTAATGAAAAACTGTTTTTT
CDR3: CASRRDSATNEKLFF
D: -
J: TRBJ1-4
size: -
V: TRBV6-5

DNA: TGTGCCAGTAGTACCAGTACAGGGGCCTATGGCTACACCTTC
CDR3: CASSTSTGAYGYTF
D: TRBD1
J: TRBJ1-2
size: -
V: TRBV19

DNA: TGCGCCAGCAGCTTGGGACTAGCGGGAGCCCAAACACCAGATACGCAGTATTTT
CDR3: CASSLGLAGAQTPDTQYF
D: TRBD2
J: TRBJ2-3
size: -
V: TRBV5-1

DNA: TGTGCCAGCAGTGCCATCCTCCGATGGACAGGGGGAGAAAAACTGTTTTTT
CDR3: CASSAILRWTGGEKLFF
D: TRBD1
J: TRBJ1-4
size: -
V: TRBV25-1

DNA: TGTGCCAGCAGCTTAGATAGGGGGCAAGACTATGGCTACACCTTC
CDR3: CASSLDRGQDYGYTF
D: TRBD1
J: TRBJ1-2
size: -
V: TRBV11-2

DNA: TGTGCCAGCAGCTCTGGTAGGAGGGAGCAGTTCTTC
CDR3: CASSSGRREQFF
D: -
J: TRBJ2-1
size: -
V: TRBV3-1/TRBV3-2

DNA: TGTGCCAGCAGCGGGACAGCTGGACTGAACACTGAAGCTTTCTTT
CDR3: CASSGTAGLNTEAFF
D: TRBD1
J: TRBJ1-1
size: -
V: TRBV3-1/TRBV3-2

DNA: TGTGCCAGCAGCCCCCTGGCGGGGGGTGGGGGCTATGGCTACACCTTC
CDR3: CASSPLAGGGGYGYTF
D: -
J: TRBJ1-2
size: -
V: TRBV28

DNA: TGTGCCAGCAGCTTTGTTCCCGGTTACGAGCAGTACTTC
CDR3: CASSFVPGYEQYF
D: -
J: TRBJ2-7
size: -
V: TRBV5-4

DNA: TGTGCCAGCAGTCCCGGGACAGGGGATTCACCCCTCCACTTT
CDR3: CASSPGTGDSPLHF
D: TRBD1
J: TRBJ1-6
size: -
V: TRBV28

DNA: TGTGCCAGCAGCCCTCGACAGGGGTCTATACACTACGAGCAGTACTTC
CDR3: CASSPRQGSIHYEQYF
D: TRBD1
J: TRBJ2-7
size: -
V: TRBV13

DNA: TGTGCCAGCAGCGTAGGGGCTAGCTCTTACACAGATACGCAGTATTTT
CDR3: CASSVGASSYTDTQYF
D: -
J: TRBJ2-3
size: -
V: TRBV9

DNA: TGTGCCAGCAGCTTAGATCGGGTGGACATCTCTAACTATGGCTACACCTTC
CDR3: CASSLDRVDISNYGYTF
D: -
J: TRBJ1-2
size: -
V: TRBV11-2

DNA: TGCGCCAGCAGCCAAGAGACAGTTACTAACTATGGCTACACCTTC
CDR3: CASSQETVTNYGYTF
D: -
J: TRBJ1-2
size: -
V: TRBV4-3

DNA: TGTGCCAGCAGTTCCTGGACAGGCAGCTCCTACGAGCAGTACTTC
CDR3: CASSSWTGSSYEQYF
D: TRBD1
J: TRBJ2-7
size: -
V: TRBV6-5

DNA: TGTGCCAGCAGCCCAAACAGGGATTCGTATGGCTACACCTTC
CDR3: CASSPNRDSYGYTF
D: -
J: TRBJ1-2
size: -
V: TRBV7-3

DNA: TGTGCCAGCAGCACAAATTCGGGGAGGGGATATGGCTACACCTTC
CDR3: CASSTNSGRGYGYTF
D: -
J: TRBJ1-2
size: -
V: TRBV6-5

DNA: TGTGCCAGCAGTGAAATCACTTCATTCCCCCTCCCGTCCTACAATGAGCAGTTCTTC
CDR3: CASSEITSFPLPSYNEQFF
D: -
J: TRBJ2-1
size: -
V: TRBV9

DNA: TGTGCCAGCAGTCGACAGGGCAGTAGATCCTACGAGCAGTACTTC
CDR3: CASSRQGSRSYEQYF
D: TRBD1
J: TRBJ2-7
size: few
V: TRBV6-5

DNA: TGTGCCAGCAGTACCGGGACAGGTTTTGGAAACACCATATATTTT
CDR3: CASSTGTGFGNTIYF
D: TRBD1
J: TRBJ1-3
size: -
V: TRBV28

DNA: TGTGCCAGCAGCTCAATATACAGGGATGCAGATACGCAGTATTTT
CDR3: CASSSIYRDADTQYF
D: -
J: TRBJ2-3
size: -
V: TRBV7-2

DNA: TGTGCCAGCAGCGTAGCGGCAGGGGCCGGGGAGACCCAGTACTTC
CDR3: CASSVAAGAGETQYF
D: -
J: TRBJ2-5
size: -
V: TRBV9

DNA: TGTGCCAGCAACCTAAGGGACTCCTACACTGAAGCTTTCTTT
CDR3: CASNLRDSYTEAFF
D: -
J: TRBJ1-1
size: -
V: TRBV5-6

DNA: TGTGCCAGTAGTGTCGGGACAGAGGGCGGAAACACCATATATTTT
CDR3: CASSVGTEGGNTIYF
D: TRBD1
J: TRBJ1-3
size: -
V: TRBV19

DNA: TGTGCCAGCAGTTATCAACGGGGTGCAGGGGGCAATGAGCAGTTCTTC
CDR3: CASSYQRGAGGNEQFF
D: TRBD1
J: TRBJ2-1
size: -
V: TRBV6-5

DNA: TGTGCCAGCTCACCACCGGGACAGGAGTACTATGGCTACACCTTC
CDR3: CASSPPGQEYYGYTF
D: TRBD1
J: TRBJ1-2
size: -
V: TRBV18

DNA: TGTGCCAGCAGTTATTCGGGGGACTACCGGACAGATACGCAGTATTTT
CDR3: CASSYSGDYRTDTQYF
D: TRBD2
J: TRBJ2-3
size: -
V: TRBV27

DNA: TGTGCCAGCAGCTTCAACCCGGGACAGAACTATGGCTACACCTTC
CDR3: CASSFNPGQNYGYTF
D: TRBD1
J: TRBJ1-2
size: -
V: TRBV6-2/TRBV6-3

DNA: TGTGCCAGTAGTATGGGAGGACTAGCGGGAGACTTCTACAATGAGCAGTTCTTC
CDR3: CASSMGGLAGDFYNEQFF
D: TRBD2
J: TRBJ2-1
size: -
V: TRBV19

DNA: TGTGCCAGCGACCCCGGACTCCCTAGCACAGATACGCAGTATTTT
CDR3: CASDPGLPSTDTQYF
D: -
J: TRBJ2-3
size: -
V: TRBV5-5

DNA: TGTGCCAGCTCGGGGACAGGGTCGGTTGGCTACACCTTC
CDR3: CASSGTGSVGYTF
D: TRBD1
J: TRBJ1-2
size: -
V: TRBV18

DNA: TGTGCCAGTAGGACGACAGGGGCGCTTTGGTGGTTCTTC
CDR3: CASRTTGALWWFF
D: TRBD1
J: TRBJ2-1
size: -
V: TRBV19